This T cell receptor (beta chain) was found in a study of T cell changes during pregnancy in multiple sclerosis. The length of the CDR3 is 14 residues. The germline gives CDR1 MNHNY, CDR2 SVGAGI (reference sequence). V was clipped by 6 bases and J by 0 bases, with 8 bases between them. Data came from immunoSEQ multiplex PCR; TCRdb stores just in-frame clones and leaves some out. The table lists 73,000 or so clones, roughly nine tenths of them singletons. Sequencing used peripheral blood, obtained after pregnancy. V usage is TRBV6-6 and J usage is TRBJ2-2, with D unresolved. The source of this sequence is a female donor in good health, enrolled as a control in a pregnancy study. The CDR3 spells CASRGLSNTGELFF. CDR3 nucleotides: TGTGCCAGCAGGGGCTTATCGAACACCGGGGAGCTGTTTTTT.